The clone carrying this T cell receptor beta chain was picked up many times. Its antigen is as yet unknown. This record comes from a study of CD8 T cells in ankylosing spondylitis. General study points: Apparently characteristic of ankylosing spondylitis blood was a TCR beta motif (fewer than 10 highly homologous variants).

One entry per CDR3 protein results from TCRdb running MiXCR on the 5' RACE reads. Of around 17,000 distinct CDR3 sequences listed, around 8% are singletons. Germline V gene sequence: CDR1 LGHNA, CDR2 YSLEER. The junction had 8 bases not matched to a gene; V was cut back by 0 bases and J by 2 bases. The CDR3 extends over 18 amino acids. Input material: blood. This sequence was found in a male donor with ankylosing spondylitis or in good health (not recorded which). The rearrangement joins TRBV4-3 to TRBJ2-3; 10 positions match TRBD2. DNA of the CDR3: TGCGCCAGCAGCCAAGATGAAACTAGCGGGACTACCACAGATACGCAGTATTTT. Translation: CASSQDETSGTTTDTQYF.